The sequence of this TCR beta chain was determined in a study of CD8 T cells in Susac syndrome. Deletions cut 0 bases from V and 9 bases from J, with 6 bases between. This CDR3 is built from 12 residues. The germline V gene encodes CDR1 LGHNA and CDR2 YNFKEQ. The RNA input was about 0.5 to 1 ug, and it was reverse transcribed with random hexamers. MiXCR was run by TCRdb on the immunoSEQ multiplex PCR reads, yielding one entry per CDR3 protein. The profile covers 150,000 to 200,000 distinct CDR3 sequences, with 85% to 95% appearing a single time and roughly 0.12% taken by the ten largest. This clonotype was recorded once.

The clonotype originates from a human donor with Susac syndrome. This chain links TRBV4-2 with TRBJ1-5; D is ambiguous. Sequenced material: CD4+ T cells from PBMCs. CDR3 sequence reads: CASSQEDGPQHF. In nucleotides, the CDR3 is TGTGCCAGCAGCCAAGAGGACGGGCCCCAGCATTTT.